Shown below are 8 T cell receptor beta chains from a single sample sequenced in a study of T-cell reconstitution after alpha-beta-depleted transplantation in children. Researchers prepared the TCRbeta library using unique molecular identifiers, the study reports. Using its own MiXCR run on the PCR reads, TCRdb lists one record per CDR3 protein. The sample contains around 200,000 distinct CDR3 sequences, approximately 6.8% of which appear only once. This specimen consisted of PBMCs from the stem cell graft donor, obtained from the stem cell graft. The receptors originated from a human donor who donated a stem cell graft to a child with Wiskott-Aldrich syndrome.

The chain links TRBV5-1 to TRBJ2-4; D could derive from TRBD1 or TRBD2 (8 bases each). V lost 4 bases and J lost 6, with 14 bases in between. CDR3 length: 14 residues. Germline lookup yields CDR1 SGHRS and CDR2 YFSETQ. The CDR3 sequence: CASSREGTGNIQYF. DNA for the CDR3: TGCGCCAGCAGCCGGGAGGGGACAGGAAACATTCAGTACTTC.

In its sample, this clonotype was seen many times. CDR3 nucleotides: TGCAGCGTTGAAACAGGGCTCGAGCAGTACTTC. Amino acid sequence: CSVETGLEQYF. V gene TRBV29-1 combines with J gene TRBJ2-7; D possibly corresponds to TRBD1 (6 bases). V lost 2 bases to trimming and J lost 6 bases, with 8 bases between them. This CDR3 is 11 amino acids long. Germline CDR1 and CDR2: SQVTM and ANQGSEA.

As concerns this clonotype: A read error may explain this, as a much larger clone is one base away. The CDR3 is CAIGRTNTEAFF. The CDR3 DNA reads TGTGCCATCGGCAGAACGAACACTGAAGCTTTCTTT. The J gene is TRBJ1-1, the V gene TRBV10-3; no firm D call. The germline V and J ends were trimmed by 8 bases and 1 base, with 8 bases remaining between them. The germline V gene encodes CDR1 ENHRY and CDR2 SYGVKD. The CDR3 runs to 12 residues.

This clonotype was seen only a few times. The chain has TRBV7-2 and TRBJ1-5, with a weak D call TRBD1 (5 bases). In germline, CDR1 is SGHTA, CDR2 FQGNSA. The CDR3 sequence is 15 residues long. Trimming removed 5 bases from V and 4 bases from J, with 15 bases in between. The CDR3 is CASSPLGTGNQPQHF. The CDR3 DNA is TGTGCCAGCAGCCCGTTGGGGACTGGAAATCAGCCCCAGCATTTT.

The rearrangement links TRBV4-2 to TRBJ1-1, with D tentatively TRBD1 (6 bases). Germline V gene sequence: CDR1 LGHNA, CDR2 YNFKEQ. V was cut by 0 bases and J by 1 base, with 15 bases left in between. The CDR3 length is 17 residues. DNA for the CDR3: TGTGCCAGCAGCCAAGATTGGGTTCCAGGGGAGAACACTGAAGCTTTCTTT. The encoded protein is CASSQDWVPGENTEAFF.

The chain is built from TRBV28 and TRBJ1-6; TRBD1 agrees at 9 bases. Germline V gives CDR1 MDHEN, CDR2 SYDVKM. The ends lost 7 bases at V and 7 bases at J; junction bases unmatched: 8. The CDR3 sequence is 15 residues long. The CDR3 nucleotides are TGTGCCAGCACTCCTGGGACAGGGTTAAATTCACCCCTCCACTTT. This gives the protein CASTPGTGLNSPLHF.

The sample holds many counts of this clonotype. This rearrangement joins TRBV29-1 to TRBJ1-5; 8 bases map to TRBD1. Germline V gene data show CDR1 as SQVTM and CDR2 as ANQGSEA. CDR3 length: 20 amino acids. V was clipped by 0 bases and J by 0 bases; unmatched bases: 16. CDR3 in DNA: TGCAGCGTTGAAGATCACGAGGGACAGGACCTCCGCTATAGCAATCAGCCCCAGCATTTT. Protein sequence: CSVEDHEGQDLRYSNQPQHF.

The chain combines TRBV30 with TRBJ2-7, with D possibly being TRBD1 (7 bases). Trimming removed 3 bases from V and 5 bases from J, with 11 bases in between. Germline assignment: CDR1 GTSNPN and CDR2 SVGIG (reference sequence). This CDR3 has 12 residues. CDR3 in amino acids: CAWSQGGNEQYF. The CDR3 coding sequence is TGTGCCTGGAGCCAGGGGGGCAACGAGCAGTACTTC.